The T cell receptor beta chain described here comes from a study of neurological immune-mediated disorders (dated by TCRdb to between 2018 and 2020). Turning to the overall study: Peripheral blood TCR-beta repertoires from patients with HTLV-I-associated myelopathy (HAM/TSP), patients with multiple sclerosis, and healthy controls were compared in the study using UMI-based sequencing. Of the approximately 66 subjects in the cohort, around 15 were HAM/TSP patients, about 34 were multiple sclerosis patients, and 20 were healthy controls. The approximately 100 TCR-beta libraries included longitudinal samples, technical triplicates and paired sorted CD4+ and CD8+ T-cell subsets alongside PBMC samples. The investigation overall reported the following: The highest TCR clonal expansion was observed in HAM/TSP patients, whereas the lowest was observed in MS patients, even when compared with healthy controls. No identical CDR3 amino acid sequences were shared among expanded clones across subjects, suggesting private TCR-beta repertoires in all groups.

This clonotype was found many times. Its antigen is unknown. The input lacks base qualities; no much larger clone sits a single base away. For unsorted PBMC libraries, 2 million PBMCs were used after storage in RNAlater at -80 degrees C until RNA extraction. Peripheral blood was subjected to Ficoll-Hypaque density gradient centrifugation to isolate PBMCs, which were then cryopreserved in liquid nitrogen. The CDR3 has 16 amino acids, counting the end cysteine and phenylalanine. Only the CDR3 DNA is retained, 48 bases long and in frame from the first base. The germline V and J ends show losses of 0 bases and 3 bases respectively, and no gene match explains 6 bases of the junction. The germline V gene sets CDR1 to LGHNA and CDR2 to YSLEER. To synthesize cDNA, template-switch 5'RACE was performed with a primer carrying a 10-nucleotide random unique molecular identifier so that each TCR transcript was tagged. Each sequencing run produced over 160 million TCR-beta sequences covering 15-18 subjects. Total RNA was extracted with the RNeasy kit. The KAPA Real-time Library Amplification kit was used to amplify TCR-beta VDJ regions with primers targeting the TCR constant region and the 5'RACE anchor. Sample indexes and Illumina adaptors were added in a first PCR, and a second PCR then increased library yield. After purification with Ampure beads, the TCR product of roughly 650 bp was size-selected on a 2% E-gel SizeSelection system. Before pooling, library quality was checked on a Bioanalyzer, concentration was measured with Qubit, and libraries were quantified with the Kapa Library Quantification kit. Paired-end 2 x 150 bp sequencing of the libraries was performed on an Illumina HiSeq 2500. To increase sequence diversity, about 23-32% phiX was spiked into each library pool. The original pipeline was this. The UMI-based MiGEC pipeline processed quality-filtered reads and removed over 75% of raw TCR sequences during error correction. IMGT germline references were used for aligning VDJ genes, and each clonotype was defined as a unique CDR3 amino acid sequence together with its V-J genes. VDJtools evaluated clonal expansion, Shannon diversity and CDR3 relatedness (CalcPairwiseDistances, ClusterSamples); CLCbio workbench built phylogenetic trees. Expanded clones were defined as having at least 8 unique UMIs, based on coefficient-of-variation modelling across technical triplicates. Clones were called with MiXCR by TCRdb after fastp trimmed the public reads at Q25, and only in-frame beta chains were retained. One record per CDR3 amino acid sequence lists the most common genes and DNA. TCRdb's processing, not the authors', yielded these V and J calls. For this sample the table gives tens of thousands of distinct CDR3 sequences, of which about 9.3% were detected only once. Together, the top ten hold less than 25% of the sample.

The specimen sequenced was PBMCs. This chain is built from TRBV4-3 and TRBJ1-2; 8 junctional bases match TRBD1. The clonotype comes from a woman aged 40 to 49 with HTLV-1-associated myelopathy (HAM/TSP). The CDR3 corresponds to CASSQEGRGRDYGYTF. The nucleotides are TGCGCCAGCAGCCAAGAGGGCAGGGGGCGAGACTATGGCTACACCTTC.